The 19 T cell receptor beta chains in this list originate from one sample, sequenced in a study of blood T cell repertoires in COVID-19. The data were produced by immunoSEQ multiplex PCR, yet TCRdb's version contains in-frame clones alone and is incomplete. The sample records a few hundred thousand clones, roughly nine tenths being singletons. Sequencing was done on a sample of peripheral blood. These receptors were collected from a woman in her thirties or forties who had recovered from COVID-19.

This clone came up once. This rearrangement joins TRBV7-2 to TRBJ1-5; D call uncertain. CDR3 length: 13 amino acids. The V gene lost 3 bases and the J gene lost 6 bases, with 9 bases spanning the gap. Germline-derived CDR1 and CDR2 are SGHTA and FQGNSA. Written as DNA, the CDR3 is TGTGCCAGCAGCTTCAGTGTTGGTCAGCCCCAGCATTTT. It translates to CASSFSVGQPQHF.

The chain carries TRBV7-2 and TRBJ2-5; 7 bases align to TRBD2. The CDR3 length is 14 residues. Germline CDR1 is SGHTA and CDR2 is FQGNSA. With V trimmed by 3 bases and J by 5 bases, 6 bases remained unmatched. As DNA, the CDR3 is TGTGCCAGCAGCTTTTGGGGGGGATTCGAGACCCAGTACTTC. It translates to CASSFWGGFETQYF.

The gene calls are TRBV5-4 and TRBJ2-1; no firm D call. V shed 4 bases and J shed 6 bases, with 11 bases lying between them. Germline V lookup: CDR1 SGHNT, CDR2 YYREEE (reference sequence). The CDR3 has 13 residues. DNA for the CDR3: TGTGCCAGCAGCCCGCGCGAGAGCAATGAGCAGTTCTTC. The encoded protein is CASSPRESNEQFF.

The rearrangement links TRBV9 to TRBJ1-4, with 7 positions matching TRBD1. The CDR3 consists of 15 residues. From germline, CDR1 is SGDLS and CDR2 YYNGEE. V was pared by 0 bases and J by 8 bases, with 7 bases of the junction left unmatched. CDR3 DNA: TGTGCCAGCAGCGTAGGAACGCAGGGGGAAGAAAAACTGTTTTTT. Residues: CASSVGTQGEEKLFF.

The V call is TRBV9, the J call TRBJ1-4; TRBD1 is a possible D gene (5 bases). V lost 0 bases, J lost 5 bases, and 17 bases lay in between. Germline V gene data show CDR1 as SGDLS and CDR2 as YYNGEE. The CDR3 has 17 residues. CDR3 loop: CASSVGGGGAGNEKLFF. CDR3 bases: TGTGCCAGCAGCGTAGGCGGTGGTGGGGCAGGGAATGAAAAACTGTTTTTT.

The V and J genes are TRBV12-5 and TRBJ2-6; D possibly corresponds to TRBD1 (5 bases). CDR1 and CDR2 (germline): LGHNT, FRNRAP. The CDR3 loop spans 17 amino acids. V was pared by 1 base and J by 0 bases, with 10 bases between. CDR3 sequence (DNA): TGTGCTAGTGGTTTGGGACAGCACTCCTCTGGGGCCAACGTCCTGACTTTC. Protein sequence: CASGLGQHSSGANVLTF.

DNA for the CDR3: TGTGCCAGCAGCCCGTTTCCCCGGGGTGCAGATACGCAGTATTTT. Its translation is CASSPFPRGADTQYF. The rearrangement joins TRBV14 to TRBJ2-3; possible D gene TRBD2, 5 bases. The CDR3 runs to 15 residues. V was cut by 4 bases and J by 4 bases, with 15 bases left in between. Looked up from germline, CDR1 is SGHDN and CDR2 is FVKESK.

This chain connects TRBV19 to TRBJ2-2, with 10 bases lining up with TRBD2. With 7 bases clipped from V and 2 bases from J, the junction kept 1 base outside the gene matches. CDR1 and CDR2 from the germline V gene are LNHDA and SQIVND (reference sequence). CDR3 size: 14 residues. The DNA of the CDR3 is TGTGCCAGTACTAGCGGGGGAAACACCGGGGAGCTGTTTTTT. This sequence encodes CASTSGGNTGELFF.

The chain couples TRBV10-3 to TRBJ2-2; tentative D call: TRBD2 (5 bases). The CDR3 extends over 16 amino acids. V lost 2 bases and J 5 bases, leaving 15 bases between the germline ends. Germline CDR1 ENHRY, CDR2 SYGVKD. The CDR3 sequence: CAISERLRGRTGELFF. The CDR3 DNA sequence: TGTGCCATCAGTGAGAGGCTACGGGGTAGAACCGGGGAGCTGTTTTTT.

The genes are TRBV7-2 and TRBJ2-3, with a weak D call TRBD1 (5 bases). Germline V gene sequence: CDR1 SGHTA, CDR2 FQGNSA. Trimming cost V 2 bases and J 2 bases, with 8 bases left between them. The CDR3 spans 14 residues. CDR3 amino acids: CASSLNRNTDTQYF. For the CDR3, the DNA is TGTGCCAGCAGCTTAAACAGGAACACAGATACGCAGTATTTT.

This sequence joins TRBV24-1 and TRBJ1-5, with 7 bases that match TRBD1. J lost 7 bases, V lost 3 bases, and 11 bases had no gene match. Germline CDR1 and CDR2: KGHDR and SFDVKD. This CDR3 has 16 amino acids. CDR3 region: CATSDDRQGYGQPQHF. The CDR3 coding sequence is TGTGCCACCAGTGATGACCGACAGGGATACGGGCAGCCCCAGCATTTT.

In its sample, this clone was seen once. The V gene is TRBV3-1 (or the pseudogene TRBV3-2), the J gene TRBJ1-4; tentatively, D is TRBD1 (6 bases). Per the germline V gene, CDR1 is LGHDT and CDR2 is YNNKEL (reference sequence). The CDR3 has 14 amino acids. The V end lost 1 base, the J end lost 7 bases, and 10 bases lay between the germline ends. The chain's CDR3 is CASSQGTASEKLFF. Here the CDR3 DNA reads TGTGCCAGCAGCCAAGGGACAGCTAGTGAAAAACTGTTTTTT.

The rearrangement uses TRBV7-6 and TRBJ2-3, with D maybe TRBD1 (5 bases). This CDR3 comprises 15 residues. Trimming stripped 0 bases from V and 3 bases from J, with 10 bases between. The germline V gene has CDR1 SGHVS and CDR2 FNYEAQ. The CDR3 is CASSLADGATDTQYF. The CDR3 DNA sequence: TGTGCCAGCAGCTTAGCCGATGGGGCAACAGATACGCAGTATTTT.

DNA for the CDR3: TGCAGCGTTGTAAGGACAGGGGGCTCGGGTGAGCAGTTCTTC. Its translation is CSVVRTGGSGEQFF. The V and J genes are TRBV29-1 and TRBJ2-1; 11 nucleotides line up with TRBD1. Per germline, CDR1 SQVTM and CDR2 ANQGSEA. The CDR3 is 14 residues long. V lost 4 bases to trimming and J lost 9 bases; unmatched junction nucleotides: 8.

J is TRBJ1-2 and V is TRBV5-4, with 8 bases matching TRBD1. Unmatched junction bases numbered 7, after V lost 4 bases and J lost 5 bases. The CDR3 loop spans 14 amino acids. Germline values: CDR1 SGHNT, CDR2 YYREEE (reference sequence). The CDR3 here is CASSTTGQGYGYTF. The CDR3 DNA reads as TGTGCCAGCAGCACGACCGGACAGGGTTATGGCTACACCTTC.

This sequence joins TRBV19 and TRBJ1-5; weak D call: TRBD1 (5 bases). V was trimmed by 6 bases and J by 6 bases, leaving 12 bases between them. This CDR3 is 13 amino acids long. Germline V gene sequence: CDR1 LNHDA, CDR2 SQIVND (reference sequence). The CDR3 loop is CASREQGTQPQHF. The CDR3 DNA reads as TGTGCCAGTAGGGAGCAGGGCACTCAGCCCCAGCATTTT. Full variable domain (missing parts from reference TRBV19 and TRBJ1-5): DGGITQSPKYLFRKEGQNVTLSCEQNLNHDAMYWYRQDPGQGLRLIYYSQIVNDFQKGDIAEGYSVSREKKESFPLTVTSAQKNPTAFYLCASREQGTQPQHFGDGTRLSIL.

This chain uses TRBV19 with TRBJ1-1; D gene uncertain. The germline V gene encodes CDR1 LNHDA and CDR2 SQIVND (reference sequence). The CDR3 covers 14 residues. Deletions cut 3 bases from V and 1 base from J, with 9 bases between. The CDR3 region is CASSMAQRNTEAFF. The CDR3 DNA is TGTGCCAGTAGTATGGCACAGAGGAACACTGAAGCTTTCTTT.

This clone was counted between two and nine times. V is TRBV4-1 and J is TRBJ2-2; 13 nucleotides match TRBD2. CDR1 is MGHRA, CDR2 YSYEKL, per germline. The CDR3 sequence is 18 residues long. V was clipped by 0 bases and J by 2 bases; unmatched bases: 3. CDR3 residues: CASSQDPGLAGNTGELFF. CDR3 nucleotides: TGCGCCAGCAGCCAAGACCCGGGACTAGCGGGAAACACCGGGGAGCTGTTTTTT.

This clone was observed a few times. The chain links TRBV5-1 to TRBJ2-1; tentative D call: TRBD2 (6 bases). This CDR3 contains 19 residues. The V end lost 0 bases, the J end lost 2 bases, and 21 bases lay between the germline ends. Germline V gives CDR1 SGHRS, CDR2 YFSETQ. The CDR3 loop is CASSLEVIGGTPTYNEQFF. Here the CDR3 DNA reads TGCGCCAGCAGCTTGGAAGTTATTGGCGGGACGCCGACCTACAATGAGCAGTTCTTC. The whole variable domain, filled in from reference TRBV5-1 and TRBJ2-1, reads KAGVTQTPRYLIKTRGQQVTLSCSPISGHRSVSWYQQTPGQGLQFLFEYFSETQRNKGNFPGRFSGRQFSNSRSEMNVSTLELGDSALYLCASSLEVIGGTPTYNEQFFGPGTRLTVL.